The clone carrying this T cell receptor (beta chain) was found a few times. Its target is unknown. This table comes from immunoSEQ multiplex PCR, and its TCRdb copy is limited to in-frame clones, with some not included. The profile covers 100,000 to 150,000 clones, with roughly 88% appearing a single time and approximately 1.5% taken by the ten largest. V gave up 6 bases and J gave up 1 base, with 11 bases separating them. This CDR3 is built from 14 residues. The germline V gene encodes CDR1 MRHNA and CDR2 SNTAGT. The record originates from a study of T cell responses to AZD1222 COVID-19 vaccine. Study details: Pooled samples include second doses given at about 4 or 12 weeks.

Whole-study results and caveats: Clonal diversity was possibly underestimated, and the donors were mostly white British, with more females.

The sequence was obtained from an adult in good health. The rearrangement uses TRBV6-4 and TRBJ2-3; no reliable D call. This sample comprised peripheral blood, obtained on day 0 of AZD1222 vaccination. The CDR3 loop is CASSPELGTDTQYF. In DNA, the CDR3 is TGTGCCAGCAGCCCCGAGCTTGGCACAGATACGCAGTATTTT.